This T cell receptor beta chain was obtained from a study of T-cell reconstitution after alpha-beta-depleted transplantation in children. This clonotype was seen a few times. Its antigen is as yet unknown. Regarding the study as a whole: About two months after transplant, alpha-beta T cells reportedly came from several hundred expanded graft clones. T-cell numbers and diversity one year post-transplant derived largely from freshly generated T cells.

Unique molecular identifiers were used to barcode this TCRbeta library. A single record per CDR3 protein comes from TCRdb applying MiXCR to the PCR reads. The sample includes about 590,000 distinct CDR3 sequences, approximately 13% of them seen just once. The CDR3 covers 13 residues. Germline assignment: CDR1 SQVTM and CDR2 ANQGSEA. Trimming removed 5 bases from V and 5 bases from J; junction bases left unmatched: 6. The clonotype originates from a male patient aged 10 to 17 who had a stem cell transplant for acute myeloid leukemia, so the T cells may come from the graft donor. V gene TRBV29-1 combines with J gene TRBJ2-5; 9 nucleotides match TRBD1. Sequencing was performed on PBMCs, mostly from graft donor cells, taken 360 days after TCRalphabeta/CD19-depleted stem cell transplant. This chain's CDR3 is CSVRTGARETQYF. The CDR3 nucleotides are TGCAGCGTTCGGACAGGGGCGAGGGAGACCCAGTACTTC. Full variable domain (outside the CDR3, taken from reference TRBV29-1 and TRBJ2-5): SAVISQKPSRDICQRGTSLTIQCQVDSQVTMMFWYRQQPGQSLTLIATANQGSEATYESGFVIDKFPISRPNLTFSTLTVSNMSPEDSSIYLCSVRTGARETQYFGPGTRLLVL.